Shown below are 23 T cell receptor beta chains from a single sample sequenced in a study of early T cells in non-severe SARS-CoV-2 infection. TCRdb independently ran MiXCR on the 5' RACE reads; one entry per CDR3 protein. This sample has tens of thousands of distinct CDR3 sequences, with about 13% found just once. Sequencing was carried out using whole blood. Receptor source: an adult who was a healthcare worker with PCR-confirmed SARS-CoV-2 infection or an uninfected control (not recorded which).

This clonotype was seen at least ten times. The chain combines TRBV2 with TRBJ1-5; 7 nucleotides agree with TRBD1. V shed 5 bases, J shed 4 bases, and the junction held 5 bases outside the gene matches. This CDR3 comprises 14 residues. Per the germline V gene, CDR1 is SNHLY and CDR2 is FYNNEI. In DNA form, the CDR3 reads TGTGCCAGCAGTCGGGACAGTATTAATCAGCCCCAGCATTTT. This gives the protein CASSRDSINQPQHF.

This clonotype has ten or more counts. The V and J genes are TRBV7-8 and TRBJ2-3; D is perhaps TRBD2 (6 bases). The CDR3 covers 14 residues. The ends were cut back, 2 bases at V and 0 bases at J, with 6 bases in the middle. Germline V gives CDR1 SGHVS, CDR2 FQNEAQ. The CDR3: CASSLRESTDTQYF. In nucleotides, the CDR3 is TGTGCCAGCAGCTTACGGGAGAGCACAGATACGCAGTATTTT.

This clonotype was recorded a few times. The chain is built from TRBV7-9 and TRBJ2-5; 15 bases fit TRBD2. CDR3 size: 16 residues. Germline V gives CDR1 SEHNR, CDR2 FQNEAQ (reference sequence). V was pared by 4 bases and J by 6 bases, with 6 bases of the junction left unmatched. CDR3 protein: CASSSPGLAGGKTQYF. CDR3 bases: TGTGCCAGCAGCTCTCCGGGACTAGCGGGAGGAAAGACCCAGTACTTC.

This clonotype showed up just a few times. DNA for the CDR3: TGTGCCAGCAGTACCCCGGCGAATGAAAAACTGTTTTTT. Encoded protein: CASSTPANEKLFF. The chain joins TRBV28 to TRBJ1-4; D not resolved. The germline V gene encodes CDR1 MDHEN and CDR2 SYDVKM. The CDR3 length is 13 residues. V shed 5 bases and J shed 5 bases, with 9 bases lying between them.

This clonotype was counted ten times or more. The genes are TRBV29-1 and TRBJ2-1, with 10 nucleotides matching TRBD2. The CDR3 is made up of 15 amino acids. Germline CDR1 is SQVTM and CDR2 is ANQGSEA. V shed 0 bases and J 8 bases; nucleotides not matched to a gene: 7. The CDR3 bases are TGCAGCGTTGAAGATCCCAGCGGGGGGGTCGATGAGCAGTTCTTC. Its translation: CSVEDPSGGVDEQFF.

This clonotype was picked up many times. The chain joins TRBV12-3 or TRBV12-4 to TRBJ1-2; TRBD1 agrees at 11 bases. The CDR3 covers 14 residues. V shed 1 base, J shed 7 bases, and the junction held 2 bases outside the gene matches. The chain's CDR3 is CASSLVGQGGGYTF. The CDR3, as DNA: TGTGCCAGCAGTTTAGTGGGACAGGGGGGTGGCTACACCTTC.

This clonotype was seen repeatedly, ten times or more. The V and J genes are TRBV7-2 and TRBJ1-5, with D possibly matching TRBD1 (6 bases). The CDR3 has 17 residues. Trimming cost V 2 bases and J 2 bases, with 16 bases left between them. Germline V CDR1 and CDR2: SGHTA, FQGNSA. CDR3 protein: CASSLLGIGGGNQPQHF. The CDR3 region has the DNA TGTGCCAGCAGCTTACTAGGAATCGGGGGCGGCAATCAGCCCCAGCATTTT.

V is TRBV7-2 and J is TRBJ2-7; D not resolved. Germline CDR1 is SGHTA and CDR2 is FQGNSA. The CDR3 loop spans 15 amino acids. The V and J ends lost 1 base and 4 bases respectively, with 14 bases between them. The CDR3 spells CASSLDLLVGYEQYF. DNA of the CDR3: TGTGCCAGCAGCTTAGACCTCCTTGTGGGATACGAGCAGTACTTC.

This clonotype was observed at least ten times. The DNA of the CDR3 is TGTGCCAGCATGGGAGAGGGGGCTGGCTACACCTTC. It specifies CASMGEGAGYTF. This chain links TRBV6-5 with TRBJ1-2, with TRBD1 matching 7 bases. Per germline, CDR1 MNHEY and CDR2 SVGAGI. V lost 7 bases, J lost 7 bases, and 6 bases stayed unmatched. The CDR3 contains 12 residues.

The chain links TRBV29-1 to TRBJ1-4, with 8 bases that match TRBD1. This CDR3 contains 12 residues. V lost 5 bases, J lost 8 bases, and 4 bases stayed unmatched. In germline, CDR1 is SQVTM, CDR2 ANQGSEA. The CDR3 DNA is TGCAGCGTTCGGACAGGGATGGAAAAACTGTTTTTT. It is translated as CSVRTGMEKLFF.

This clonotype was seen repeatedly, ten times or more. This chain connects TRBV20-1 to TRBJ2-2; 8 bases line up with TRBD1. Per the germline V gene, CDR1 is DFQATT and CDR2 is SNEGSKA (reference sequence). The CDR3 sequence is 16 residues long. J gave up 1 base and V 1 base, and 5 bases lay outside the gene matches. The CDR3 loop reads CSARVGTGGNTGELFF. The CDR3, as DNA: TGCAGTGCTAGAGTTGGGACAGGCGGGAACACCGGGGAGCTGTTTTTT.

Ten or more counts support this clonotype. The J gene is TRBJ1-2, the V gene TRBV12-3 or TRBV12-4; TRBD1 is a possible D gene (6 bases). With 3 bases removed from V and 5 bases from J, the gap between germline ends came to 13 bases. The CDR3 spans 14 residues. The DNA for the CDR3 is TGTGCCAGCAGTTTTTCGGGGGGCTGGTATGGCTACACCTTC. The encoded protein is CASSFSGGWYGYTF.

The chain carries TRBV29-1 and TRBJ2-1; 11 bases align to TRBD2. The CDR3 has 15 residues. V shed 4 bases, J shed 8 bases, and the junction held 10 bases outside the gene matches. The V gene's germline CDR1 is SQVTM and CDR2 ANQGSEA. The CDR3, as DNA: TGCAGCGTTGCCTCTACTAGCGGGAGCAAGGATGAGCAGTTCTTC. This translates into CSVASTSGSKDEQFF.

This clonotype was observed many times. The chain has TRBV5-1 and TRBJ2-2, with TRBD1 as a possible D gene (7 bases). Germline lookup yields CDR1 SGHRS and CDR2 YFSETQ. The CDR3 contains 17 residues. Trimming stripped 1 base from V and 0 bases from J, with 13 bases between. The CDR3 here is CASSLRRDSSNTGELFF. The CDR3 DNA reads TGCGCCAGCAGCTTGAGGCGGGACAGTTCGAACACCGGGGAGCTGTTTTTT.

This rearrangement joins TRBV27 to TRBJ2-7; TRBD1 aligns across 8 bases. The CDR3 is made up of 14 amino acids. V shed 6 bases and J 3 bases; nucleotides not matched to a gene: 7. The germline V gene has CDR1 MNHEY and CDR2 SMNVEV (reference sequence). The CDR3 spells CASRDGTGVYEQYF. CDR3 coding DNA: TGTGCCAGCAGAGATGGGACAGGAGTCTACGAGCAGTACTTC.

V is TRBV7-2 and J is TRBJ2-7; TRBD2 aligns across 9 bases. Looked up from germline, CDR1 is SGHTA and CDR2 is FQGNSA. J gave up 2 bases and V 3 bases, and 2 bases lay outside the gene matches. The CDR3 loop spans 14 amino acids. CDR3 bases: TGTGCCAGCAGCTTTCAGCGGGGGGCCTACGAGCAGTACTTC. It specifies CASSFQRGAYEQYF.

This clonotype showed up many times. V is TRBV29-1 and J is TRBJ2-7; 10 nucleotides match TRBD1. The CDR3 length is 14 residues. CDR1 and CDR2 (germline): SQVTM, ANQGSEA. V lost 5 bases and J lost 2; bases outside the gene matches: 6. CDR3 loop: CSVWDRGEAYEQYF. CDR3 nucleotides: TGCAGCGTTTGGGACAGGGGTGAAGCCTACGAGCAGTACTTC.

The V call is TRBV5-1, the J call TRBJ2-3; D remains ambiguous. This CDR3 is 13 amino acids long. The V gene's germline CDR1 is SGHRS and CDR2 YFSETQ. The germline V and J ends were trimmed by 0 bases and 7 bases, with 9 bases remaining between them. CDR3 in amino acids: CASSLGGENTQYF. CDR3 DNA sequence: TGCGCCAGCAGCTTGGGTGGAGAGAATACGCAGTATTTT. Combining the CDR3 with reference TRBV5-1 and TRBJ2-3 gives the whole variable domain KAGVTQTPRYLIKTRGQQVTLSCSPISGHRSVSWYQQTPGQGLQFLFEYFSETQRNKGNFPGRFSGRQFSNSRSEMNVSTLELGDSALYLCASSLGGENTQYFGPGTRLTVL.

This clonotype was picked up a small number of times. The chain couples TRBV2 to TRBJ1-4; D unclear. This CDR3 region has 15 residues. CDR1 SNHLY and CDR2 FYNNEI come from the germline V gene. Trimming stripped 2 bases from V and 3 bases from J, with 10 bases between. Here the CDR3 DNA reads TGTGCCAGCAGTGAACTTTCAAGCGCTAATGAAAAACTGTTTTTT. Residues: CASSELSSANEKLFF.

The V and J genes are TRBV7-2 and TRBJ2-7; perhaps D is TRBD1 or TRBD2 (5 bases each). Deletions cut 5 bases from V and 2 bases from J, with 16 bases between. This CDR3 region has 15 residues. In germline, CDR1 is SGHTA, CDR2 FQGNSA. For the CDR3, the DNA is TGTGCCAGCAGCCTGGGACCCCAGGGTGCCTACGAGCAGTACTTC. Its protein product is CASSLGPQGAYEQYF. Drawing the rest from reference TRBV7-2 and TRBJ2-7, the complete variable domain is GAGVSQSPSNKVTEKGKDVELRCDPISGHTALYWYRQSLGQGLEFLIYFQGNSAPDKSGLPSDRFSAERTGGSVSTLTIQRTQQEDSAVYLCASSLGPQGAYEQYFGPGTRLTVT.

This clonotype was found many times. The chain uses TRBV11-2 and TRBJ1-4; perhaps TRBD1 as D (6 bases). The CDR3 contains 13 residues. Germline loops: CDR1 SGHAT, CDR2 FQNNGV. V lost 4 bases to trimming and J lost 11 bases, with 14 bases between them. CDR3 protein: CASSSSRGAKLFF. The CDR3 coding sequence is TGTGCCAGCAGCTCCTCCCGGGGGGCCAAACTGTTTTTT.

This clonotype came up a few times. The V call is TRBV28, the J call TRBJ1-1, with D tentatively TRBD1 (6 bases). Germline CDR1 reads MDHEN; CDR2 reads SYDVKM. V was cut by 5 bases and J by 8 bases, with 9 bases left in between. The length of the CDR3 is 11 residues. In nucleotides, the CDR3 is TGTGCCAGCAGTCCCGGACAGGAAGCTTTCTTT. This encodes CASSPGQEAFF.

The V and J genes are TRBV20-1 and TRBJ2-1; D is perhaps TRBD2 (5 bases). The CDR3 loop spans 14 amino acids. Germline CDR1 is DFQATT and CDR2 is SNEGSKA (reference sequence). Trimming cost V 6 bases and J 4 bases, with 16 bases left between them. The CDR3 bases are TGCAGTGCGGGAGACTGGAGAAATTACAATGAGCAGTTCTTC. It encodes CSAGDWRNYNEQFF.